What follows describes a single T cell receptor beta chain. This clonotype was counted a few times. The antigen it recognizes is unknown. Nothing much larger sits one base from this clone, and base qualities are not available. The data derive from a study of human T cells and chemical hapten exposure (dated by TCRdb to the early 2020s). A note on the overall study: For sensitization, 2% DPC in acetone was applied to a roughly 2 cm by roughly 2 cm area of upper inner arm skin. In alopecia patients, the study followed how the peripheral blood TCR repertoire changed in vivo over primary and secondary sensitization to diphenylcyclopropenone (DPC), a hapten. Blood for TCR sequencing was provided by twenty-nine alopecia patients at one to four time points (pre-sensitization, 2, 6 and 24 weeks). The patient cohort, mostly female, included alopecia areata with under or over 50% scalp involvement, alopecia totalis and alopecia universalis. Blood was sampled from patients pre-sensitization (week 0) and at 2, 6 and about 24 weeks after DPC sensitization. Patients additionally received weekly therapeutic DPC doses to the scalp throughout the roughly 24-week study period. Libraries were combined into a pool for sequencing, and differences in TCR yield between samples came mainly from small differences in library volumes within the pool. Patch testing was done on the upper back using Finn chambers containing 0.01% DPC, and results were scored after 6 days according to International Contact Dermatitis Research Group standards. General study outcomes and caveats: The number of TCRs above 1 in 1000 frequency did not change with DPC sensitization; there was no evidence of global repertoire structure alterations. All patients had alopecia, a presumed autoimmune disease, so their immune response might differ from that of healthy individuals. The number of PT1 expanded TCRs positively correlated with patch test score, significant at thresholds 8, 16 and 32 but not 4. Significantly more large CDR3 similarity clusters were formed by expanded TCRs than by pre-sensitization or healthy control sets, consistent with antigen-driven responses. Repeated subsampling changed both the strength of the expansion versus patch-test correlation and the threshold at which that correlation became significant.

V is reduced by 1 base and J by 5 bases, leaving a spacing of 12 bases between them. The CDR3, cysteine through phenylalanine, is 14 amino acids long. The only DNA kept is the CDR3, 42 bases in frame from the first base. CDR1 LGHDT and CDR2 YNNKEL are derived from the germline V gene (reference sequence). The library was prepared using RACE. The instrument was a NextSeq 500. Library preparation attached unique molecular identifiers to individual cDNA molecules for quantitative, reproducible TCR counting. For every blood RNA sample, sequencing covered both the TCR alpha and TCR beta chains. The original methods were these. Samples had a median of about 96,000 TCRs, with a range from roughly 23,224 to 700,000. The Decombinator software suite was used to annotate the V, J and CDR3 of the TCR reads. Every sample was subsampled to the same number of TCRs (28,000) for the PS versus PT1 abundance plots. TCRs were defined as expanded if absent before sensitization and observed at least eight times at the 2-week time point. The raw public data were reprocessed by TCRdb itself: fastp quality trimming at Q25, MiXCR clonotype calling, in-frame beta chains only. Identical CDR3 protein sequences are pooled into one entry, listed with their most common genes and DNA. The V and J calls reflect TCRdb's pipeline rather than the authors' work. Present in this sample are approximately 340,000 distinct CDR3 sequences, around 7% of which were seen just once. In total, the top ten clones hold about 8% of the sample.

The time point label on this specimen signifies: patch test 1, 2 weeks after DPC sensitization. The treatment or condition label on this specimen signifies: therapeutic diphenylcyclopropenone sensitization with weekly scalp DPC. At each patch-test visit, blood was drawn before the patch test was applied. Eligible patients were aged 18 to 70, diagnosed with alopecia, deemed suitable for DPC therapy, and excluded if pregnant. Total RNA was extracted from unfractionated whole blood that had been collected in Tempus Blood RNA tubes. This clonotype originated in a woman younger than 30 with alopecia areata. Some clones in this sample may be carry-over from other donors' samples. The rearranged segments are TRBV3-1 and TRBJ2-7, with no D gene named confidently. Sequencing used whole blood, obtained in connection with sensitization to the hapten diphenylcyclopropenone (DPC). The nucleotides are TGTGCCAGCAGCCAAGTAGGGATCCCCCACGAGCAGTACTTC. The resulting protein is CASSQVGIPHEQYF.